The 7 T cell receptor beta chains reported below all come from one sample, sequenced in a study of blood T cells in healthy people across ages. The use of a sample-barcoded 5' primer and a J-beta primer mix characterized a second PCR of roughly 6 to 12 cycles. TCRdb re-analysed the 5' RACE reads in MiXCR, keeping a single row per CDR3 protein. This sample has more than 900,000 distinct CDR3 sequences; 20% to 25% occur once, and the top ten carry around 0.7%. Separately, the same data were catalogued under a study of T cells of mothers and their children.

What was sequenced was blood. All receptors come from a girl aged 2 to 10 in good health.

The genes are TRBV10-3 and TRBJ2-5; 7 bases line up with TRBD1. The end of the DNA aligns better with TRBJ2-1, so the J call may be wrong. There are 13 residues in the CDR3. Germline V gene lookup returns CDR1 ENHRY and CDR2 SYGVKD. The CDR3 spells CAISQGQVVEQFF. CDR3 nucleotides: TGTGCCATCAGCCAAGGACAGGTCGTTGAGCAGTTCTTC.

This clonotype was seen only a few times. The gene calls are TRBV7-9 and TRBJ1-4, with 7 bases identical to TRBD1. V gave up 3 bases and J gave up 8 bases; unmatched junction bases: 9. This CDR3 is 15 amino acids long. The germline V gene has CDR1 SEHNR and CDR2 FQNEAQ (reference sequence). The CDR3 reads CASSFSGTGAEKLFF. The CDR3, as DNA: TGTGCCAGCAGCTTTTCTGGCACAGGGGCCGAAAAACTGTTTTTT.

The gene calls are TRBV7-9 and TRBJ2-1, with TRBD2 matching 13 bases. The CDR3 has 16 amino acids. V lost 5 bases and J lost 4; bases outside the gene matches: 5. Germline CDR1 and CDR2: SEHNR and FQNEAQ (reference sequence). The CDR3 loop is CASSPSGLAGYNEQFF. CDR3 nucleotides: TGTGCCAGCAGCCCCTCGGGACTAGCGGGGTACAATGAGCAGTTCTTC.

This clonotype was recorded a few times. The junction differs from germline at one of its ends, possibly a read error. The rearrangement uses TRBV29-1 and TRBJ2-2; D tentatively reads TRBD1 or TRBD2 (5 bases each). The germline V gene has CDR1 SQVTM and CDR2 ANQGSEA. The CDR3 consists of 11 residues. The CDR3 loop is CSVPEMGELLF. CDR3 coding DNA: TGCAGCGTTCCCGAAATGGGGGAGCTGCTTTTT.

The V and J genes are TRBV20-1 and TRBJ2-1, with 8 bases lining up with TRBD2. Trimming removed 0 bases from V and 4 bases from J; junction bases left unmatched: 11. The CDR3 is 17 residues long. CDR1 and CDR2 (germline): DFQATT, SNEGSKA (reference sequence). Here the CDR3 DNA reads TGCAGTGCTAGAGATTTCCTTAGCGGGATAGTATACAATGAGCAGTTCTTC. This codes for CSARDFLSGIVYNEQFF.

This clonotype was observed a few times. This sequence joins TRBV5-1 and TRBJ2-3; no definite D call. Per the germline V gene, CDR1 is SGHRS and CDR2 is YFSETQ. V lost 0 bases, J lost 1 base, and 12 bases lay in between. This CDR3 is 16 amino acids long. This CDR3 reads CASSLDGDIGTDTQYF. The CDR3 DNA reads as TGCGCCAGCAGCTTGGATGGGGATATCGGCACAGATACGCAGTATTTT.

This chain links TRBV12-3 or TRBV12-4 with TRBJ2-5; D might be TRBD1 (6 bases). The CDR3 spans 15 residues. Trimming took 3 bases from V and 3 from J, leaving 14 bases between them. CDR3 nucleotides: TGTGCCAGCAGTTTGGACAGTGCCTATAAAGAGACCCAGTACTTC. Its translation: CASSLDSAYKETQYF.